One and the same sample provided the 3 T cell receptor beta chains below, sequenced in a study of blood T cell repertoires in COVID-19. Sequencing was performed with immunoSEQ multiplex PCR; in TCRdb, only in-frame clones are kept and a portion is missing. The top ten hold approximately 2% of the sample, which has under 350,000 clones, 89% seen once. Sequenced material: peripheral blood. These receptors all come from a woman aged 25 to 39 with COVID-19, enrolled during active disease.

The chain is built from TRBV29-1 and TRBJ1-2; 8 positions match TRBD1. The CDR3 consists of 13 residues. The V gene end was trimmed by 6 bases and the J gene end by 0 bases; junction bases not matched to a gene: 3. CDR1 is SQVTM, CDR2 ANQGSEA, per germline. The CDR3 sequence is CSVTGGTNYGYTF. The CDR3 DNA reads as TGCAGCGTAACAGGGGGTACTAACTATGGCTACACCTTC.

V is TRBV7-2 and J is TRBJ2-2; D is undetermined. The V end lost 3 bases, the J end lost 3 bases, and 8 bases lay between the germline ends. The germline V gene encodes CDR1 SGHTA and CDR2 FQGNSA. This CDR3 is 14 amino acids long. The DNA for the CDR3 is TGTGCCAGCAGCTTCGGTCGGGACACCGGGGAGCTGTTTTTT. It translates to CASSFGRDTGELFF.

This clone appeared a few times. Here the CDR3 reads CAIWAGYQETQYF. The CDR3 nucleotides read TGTGCCATCTGGGCGGGGTACCAAGAGACCCAGTACTTC. The J gene is TRBJ2-5, the V gene TRBV10-3; a weak D match, TRBD2 (6 bases). The CDR3 length is 13 residues. The V gene's germline CDR1 is ENHRY and CDR2 SYGVKD. The ends were cut back, 8 bases at V and 0 bases at J, with 10 bases in the middle.